This TCR beta chain was sequenced during a study of blood T cell repertoires in COVID-19. Across the whole study: The United States, Italy and Spain were the sources of the acute and convalescent COVID-19 samples. T cells, B-cell-depleted T cells, or PBMCs provided the cDNA or gDNA that served as material.

How the authors handled the data: Using reference gene primer amplification, nucleated cell counts were estimated. Generated by immunoSEQ multiplex PCR, the TCRdb table keeps only in-frame clones and is missing some. V and J calls and clone size are copied from that table; D and trimming were computed from the DNA. The sample holds about 110,000 clones; around 86% are singletons and the top ten take about 4%. The germline V gene has CDR1 MDHEN and CDR2 SYDVKM. V shed 5 bases and J shed 4 bases, with 15 bases lying between them. The CDR3 length is 15 residues. Material for sequencing was peripheral blood. This sequence originates from a woman in her 70s with acute or convalescent COVID-19. This chain uses TRBV28 with TRBJ1-3; D is unresolved. The CDR3 is CASSPNRQVGNTIYF. Written as DNA, the CDR3 is TGTGCCAGCAGTCCGAACCGACAAGTCGGAAACACCATATATTTT.